This T cell receptor beta chain comes out of a study of blood T cell repertoires in COVID-19. At the level of the study: The United States, Italy and Spain were the sources of the acute and convalescent COVID-19 samples. PBMCs, B-cell-depleted T cells, or T cells provided the cDNA or gDNA that made up the material.

The CDR3 totals 13 residues. Germline assignment: CDR1 MNHEY and CDR2 SVGAGI. With 2 bases removed from V and 4 bases from J, the gap between germline ends came to 8 bases. Using immunoSEQ multiplex PCR, the repertoire was profiled, and TCRdb retains in-frame clones only, with some absent. The sample records around 80,000 clones, about 83% being singletons. The source material was peripheral blood. The sequence derives from a woman older than 75 with acute or convalescent COVID-19. The rearrangement joins TRBV6-5 to TRBJ1-2; D is unresolved. CDR3 sequence reads: CASSYAGGYGYTF. CDR3 nucleotide sequence: TGTGCCAGCAGTTACGCGGGCGGCTATGGCTACACCTTC.